The sample holds one count of the clone carrying this TCR beta chain. The antigen is undetermined. These data come from a study of cytomegalovirus exposure and HLA in healthy donors. The PCR had 60 Vbeta and 13 Jbeta primers. The method was immunoSEQ multiplex PCR; TCRdb's version includes in-frame clones alone and lacks a portion of them. The sample holds some 99,000 clones; under 80% are singletons and the top ten take 2% to 2.5%. Likely unrecorded immune exposures existed in these nominally healthy donors. This CDR3 has 17 amino acids. CDR1 and CDR2 from the germline V gene are MDHEN and SYDVKM. Trimming cost V 6 bases and J 7 bases; bases outside gene matches: 17. General study findings and limits: Most of the TCR beta V segments (in an earlier analysis) were productive either about 87% or about 30% of the time. Reported results showed that the classifier diagnosed cytomegalovirus status with high specificity and sensitivity. TCR beta V- and J-gene trimming was later associated with a missense DCLRE1C variant.

This receptor was taken from a man aged 35 to 55 in good health and CMV-seronegative. The sample was PBMCs. The chain carries TRBV28 and TRBJ2-1, with 8 bases identical to TRBD1. For the CDR3, the DNA is TGTGCCAGCAGACTGGCGCGGGACAGGTTTTTGGGGAATGAGCAGTTCTTC. This gives the protein CASRLARDRFLGNEQFF.